This T cell receptor (beta chain) is from a study of T cell changes during pregnancy in multiple sclerosis. The repertoire was sequenced with immunoSEQ multiplex PCR; TCRdb's copy has only in-frame clones and lacks some. The data contain roughly 45,000 clones, roughly 95% of them singletons. This clone was recorded once. CDR1 and CDR2 from the germline V gene are MNHEY and SMNVEV (reference sequence). Germline trimming cut 3 bases from V and 0 bases from J; bases unmatched to any gene: 8. The CDR3 contains 17 residues. Sample: CD8+ T cells from peripheral blood mononuclear cells, taken after pregnancy. This chain connects TRBV27 to TRBJ2-1; TRBD1 matches 7 bases. The sequence came from a female donor with multiple sclerosis, enrolled in a pregnancy study. The CDR3 reads CASSFSLGQNSYNEQFF. The CDR3 DNA sequence: TGTGCCAGCAGTTTCTCCCTGGGACAGAACTCCTACAATGAGCAGTTCTTC.